A selection of T cell receptor beta chains follows, all from one sample in a study of cytomegalovirus exposure and HLA in healthy donors. TCRdb's table, derived via immunoSEQ multiplex PCR, lists solely in-frame clones and lacks some. The table has fewer than 150,000 clones, less than 85% seen once. The sequencing input was PBMCs. Receptor source: a woman aged 40 to 50 in good health and CMV-seronegative. The CDR3 runs from the conserved cysteine through the conserved F or W. Fields, in order: J gene, D gene, clone size, V gene, CDR3 length, CDR3 DNA, CDR3 protein. A D gene is named only where the DNA matches it firmly. The size of a clone is reported for some rows only, either as once, few or many, or as a class for expanded clones.

TRBJ1-5 TRBD1 . TRBV7-8 14 TGTGCCAGCAGCAAGACAGGGGGCAATCAGCCCCAGCATTTT CASSKTGGNQPQHF
TRBJ2-7 TRBD1 few TRBV11-2 15 TGTGCCAGCAGCTTAGTGACAGGGGGGAACTACGAGCAGTACTTC CASSLVTGGNYEQYF
TRBJ2-2 TRBD1 . TRBV7-9 16 TGTGCCACCCAACCCCGGGACAGGTCAGGGACCGGGGAGCTGTTTTTT CATQPRDRSGTGELFF
TRBJ2-3 TRBD2 . TRBV19 17 TGTGCCAGTAGTCCTTCCGGGACTAGCGTCTCCACAGATACGCAGTATTTT CASSPSGTSVSTDTQYF
TRBJ1-5 . . TRBV28 18 TGTGCCAGCAGTCGAGGTTATCTTCCTCGAAATAGCAATCAGCCCCAGCATTTT CASSRGYLPRNSNQPQHF
TRBJ2-2 . . TRBV7-3 14 TGTGCCAGCAGCTCACCCCGGGGCACCGGGGAGCTGTTTTTT CASSSPRGTGELFF
TRBJ2-3 TRBD2 . TRBV7-2 17 TGTGCCAGCAGCTTACAGGCTAGCGGGAGGGCGACAGATACGCAGTATTTT CASSLQASGRATDTQYF
TRBJ1-2 . . TRBV5-1 15 TGCGCCAGCAGCTTAGGACAGCGGACTAACTATGGCTACACCTTC CASSLGQRTNYGYTF
TRBJ2-7 . . TRBV18 15 TGTGCCAGCTCACCCCCGTCCTCGTCGTCTTACGAGCAGTACTTC CASSPPSSSSYEQYF
TRBJ2-5 TRBD2 . TRBV5-1 15 TGCGCCAGCAGCACCCCAAGCGGGGGGCAAGAGACCCAGTACTTC CASSTPSGGQETQYF
TRBJ1-5 . . TRBV21-1 18 TGTGCCAGCATCTCCCCAGGGAAGGACACCTATAGCAATCAGCCCCAGCATTTT CASISPGKDTYSNQPQHF
TRBJ1-5 . . TRBV28 13 TGCGCCAGCAGTTTAGTCCAGAATCAGCCCCAGCATTTT CASSLVQNQPQHF
TRBJ2-7 TRBD1 . TRBV28 15 TGTGCCAGCAGTTTAGTTGAGGGGGCTGGCTACGAGCAGTACTTC CASSLVEGAGYEQYF
TRBJ1-1 . . TRBV19 15 TGTGCCAGTAGTTCCACACGACAGGCTAACACTGAAGCTTTCTTT CASSSTRQANTEAFF